The clone carrying this T cell receptor (beta chain) was recorded many times. The data derive from a study of T-cell reconstitution after alpha-beta-depleted transplantation in children. From germline, CDR1 is SGHRS and CDR2 YFSETQ. With 4 bases removed from V and 4 bases from J, the gap between germline ends came to 17 bases. The CDR3 totals 15 residues. Construction of the TCRbeta library involved unique molecular identifiers. TCRdb fed the PCR reads into MiXCR, producing one record per CDR3 protein. Of some 200,000 distinct CDR3 sequences listed, 9.5% to 13% are singletons. The sequence came from a child under three years old with acute myeloid leukemia, due to receive a stem cell transplant. The chain employs TRBV5-1 and TRBJ1-2; D is possibly TRBD1 (5 bases). The sequencing here drew on PBMCs, taken before TCRalphabeta/CD19-depleted stem cell transplant. CDR3 protein: CASSLGPAQGYGYTF. The CDR3 region has the DNA TGCGCCAGCAGCCTGGGACCCGCCCAGGGCTATGGCTACACCTTC.